The 8 T cell receptor beta chains below all came from one sample that was sequenced in a study of shared clonotypes between healthy human individuals. Assay used: immunoSEQ multiplex PCR; TCRdb lists only in-frame clones, some missing. The table lists hundreds of thousands of clones, about 78% of them singletons. The sample comprised memory CD4+ T cells sorted from blood. Subset indicated: CD45RA-negative fraction. These receptors were taken from a woman in her thirties in good health.

The chain joins TRBV21-1 to TRBJ2-7; the table's TRBD1 call for D was not verified on the DNA. TRBV21-1 has pseudogene status. This CDR3 has 14 residues. This chain's CDR3 is CASSIPDRVFEQYF. CDR3 in DNA: TGTGCCAGCAGCATACCGGACAGGGTCTTCGAGCAGTACTTC.

The sample holds a few counts of this clone. Additional DNA sequences in this sample encode the identical CDR3. The CDR3 sequence is CASSERGANYGYTF. CDR3 in DNA: TGTGCCAGCAGTGAGCGGGGAGCTAACTATGGCTACACCTTC. V gene TRBV2 combines with J gene TRBJ1-2; D unresolved. Trimming removed 3 bases from V and 0 bases from J, with 8 bases in between. The CDR3 is 14 residues long. Germline CDR1 is SNHLY and CDR2 is FYNNEI.

The chain joins TRBV2 to TRBJ2-7, with D possibly TRBD1 on 6 matching bases. CDR3 length equals 14 residues. The germline V gene encodes CDR1 SNHLY and CDR2 FYNNEI. The germline V and J ends were trimmed by 6 bases and 3 bases, with 15 bases remaining between them. CDR3 region: CASRTGDLVYEQYF. Here the CDR3 DNA reads TGTGCCAGCAGGACAGGTGATTTAGTCTACGAGCAGTACTTC. The whole variable domain, filled in from reference TRBV2 and TRBJ2-7, reads EPEVTQTPSHQVTQMGQEVILRCVPISNHLYFYWYRQILGQKVEFLVSFYNNEISEKSEIFDDQFSVERPDGSNFTLKIRSTKLEDSAMYFCASRTGDLVYEQYFGPGTRLTVT.

The genes are TRBV28 and TRBJ1-5, with no clear D. V was cut by 2 bases and J by 2 bases, with 7 bases left in between. Germline V lookup: CDR1 MDHEN, CDR2 SYDVKM. The CDR3 is made up of 14 amino acids. The CDR3 bases are TGTGCCAGCAGTTTACATACGGGCAATCAGCCCCAGCATTTT. The encoded protein is CASSLHTGNQPQHF.

V is TRBV2 and J is TRBJ2-3; no reliable D call. In germline, CDR1 is SNHLY, CDR2 FYNNEI. This CDR3 has 14 residues. V was shortened by 6 bases and J by 2 bases, with 12 bases between the two germline ends. The CDR3: CASRWWEHTDTQYF. CDR3 sequence (DNA): TGTGCCAGCAGGTGGTGGGAACACACAGATACGCAGTATTTT.

The genes are TRBV4-1 and TRBJ2-1; 9 positions match TRBD2. With 1 base clipped from V and 0 bases from J, the junction kept 7 bases outside the gene matches. The CDR3 has 18 amino acids. Germline CDR1 reads MGHRA; CDR2 reads YSYEKL. CDR3: CASSQGLAGLFSYNEQFF. Written as DNA, the CDR3 is TGCGCCAGCAGCCAAGGGCTAGCGGGACTCTTCTCCTACAATGAGCAGTTCTTC.

With regard to this clone: A much larger clone sits a single nucleotide away, making a read error possible. The rearrangement links TRBV5-6 to TRBJ1-2; 10 bases line up with TRBD1. V lost 2 bases and J lost 7; bases outside the gene matches: 2. There are 13 residues in the CDR3. CDR1 is SGHDT, CDR2 YYEEEE, per germline. CDR3: CASSFDRGLGYTF. The DNA of the CDR3 is TGTGCCAGCAGCTTCGACAGGGGGCTTGGCTACACCTTC.

This clone was seen a handful of times. The rearrangement uses TRBV20-1 and TRBJ2-7; D perhaps matches TRBD2 (6 bases). Per germline, CDR1 DFQATT and CDR2 SNEGSKA (reference sequence). CDR3 size: 11 residues. The V and J ends lost 5 bases and 3 bases respectively, with 8 bases between them. CDR3 protein: CSAAGGYEQYF. The CDR3 nucleotides are TGCAGTGCTGCCGGGGGCTACGAGCAGTACTTC.